Listed below are T cell receptor beta chains from one sample, sequenced in a study of blood T cell repertoires in COVID-19. Repertoires were generated with immunoSEQ multiplex PCR, while TCRdb's copy carries only in-frame clones and drops some. The sample holds about 110,000 clones, around 79% seen once. Sequencing was done on a sample of peripheral blood. These receptors were obtained from a woman aged 80 or over with active or convalescent COVID-19. CDR3s include the opening cysteine and the closing phenylalanine or tryptophan. Each record gives: J gene, V gene, CDR3 protein.

>TRBJ2-7|TRBV11-2
CASSRDRPALEQYF
>TRBJ2-1|TRBV21-1
CASSHSLPSGGDNEQFF
>TRBJ1-1|TRBV29-1
CSERMGQFNTEAFF
>TRBJ2-7|TRBV5-4
CASSSFLEAGGGYEQYF
>TRBJ2-7|TRBV4-2
CASSQERGSYEQYF
>TRBJ1-2|TRBV28
CASSRGQYYGYTF
>TRBJ1-6|TRBV28
CASSFSGSPLHF
>TRBJ2-5|TRBV4-2
CASSQLGQPQETQYF
>TRBJ2-3|TRBV24-1
CATSGSGRGSDTQYF
>TRBJ2-3|TRBV11-3
CASSWGGSSTDTQYF
>TRBJ2-1|TRBV7-8
CASSFWTGGNVNQFF
>TRBJ2-7|TRBV27
CASSQRRGAYEQYF
>TRBJ1-1|TRBV3-1/TRBV3-2
CASSHLDRNTEAFF
>TRBJ2-5|TRBV5-5
CASSLMSATQETQYF
>TRBJ2-5|TRBV3-1/TRBV3-2
CASSPSRPSGRGGETQYF
>TRBJ1-6|TRBV6-4
CASSARQGGNSPLHF
>TRBJ1-4|TRBV6-6
CASLGQGSEKLFF
>TRBJ2-4|TRBV5-6
CASSDRSRGNIQYF
>TRBJ2-2|TRBV2
CASESQGIAGELFF
>TRBJ2-5|TRBV2
CASHYGETQYF
>TRBJ1-6|TRBV6-5
CASSYNGQRNSPLHF
>TRBJ2-1|TRBV4-1
CASSQEIGRVYNEQFF
>TRBJ2-6|TRBV6-2/TRBV6-3
CASSQGLAGLSGANVLTF
>TRBJ1-2|TRBV7-2
CASSPRTGGYGYTF
>TRBJ2-7|TRBV7-2
CASSLAGGEQYF
>TRBJ2-4|TRBV7-9
CASSPLFVEVERAKNIQYF
>TRBJ2-1|TRBV7-8
CASSHATSGRYNEQFF
>TRBJ2-7|TRBV14
CASSHRLAGPYEQYF
>TRBJ2-1|TRBV20-1
CSASGLAGVYEQFF
>TRBJ2-3|TRBV5-1
CASSLLAGRADTQYF
>TRBJ2-5|TRBV4-1
CASSQVSLLETQYF
>TRBJ2-3|TRBV10-3
CAISGQGSIGDTQYF
>TRBJ1-2|TRBV7-3
CASSSSTGDGYTF
>TRBJ1-1|TRBV9
CASSVGMTENTEAFF
>TRBJ2-7|TRBV19
CASSPGEAPSIVGQYF
>TRBJ2-3|TRBV5-1
CASSLARSGSPDTQYF
>TRBJ2-2|TRBV4-2
CASSSRTSTGELFF
>TRBJ2-5|TRBV10-2
CASSYTGTTGGETQYF
>TRBJ1-5|TRBV3-1/TRBV3-2
CASSQDRGNNQPQHF
>TRBJ2-7|TRBV18
CASSSGTSGIFEQYF
>TRBJ1-5|TRBV2
CASSLLGQLNQPQHF
>TRBJ2-7|TRBV20-1
CSASRRSRVSYEQYF
>TRBJ1-2|TRBV10-3
CAISEGGFDYGYTF
>TRBJ1-5|TRBV21-1
CATAAKPQHF
>TRBJ2-1|TRBV2
CASSDVGGPEQFF
>TRBJ1-5|TRBV5-5
CASSFEGGWLQPQHF
>TRBJ1-6|TRBV2
CASRGDRDSPLHF
>TRBJ1-1|TRBV5-1
CASSWGQGFTEAFF
>TRBJ2-1|TRBV19
CASRDLYNEQFF
>TRBJ2-7|TRBV28
CASSLGQADYEQYF
>TRBJ1-1|TRBV5-1
CASSQQGAGEAFF
>TRBJ1-2|TRBV6-6
CASRQTGGDSYGYTF
>TRBJ2-6|TRBV3-1/TRBV3-2
CASSHLQDGANVLTF
>TRBJ2-5|TRBV7-9
CASSFPIEETQYF